This record concerns one TCR beta chain sequence. Its antigen remains unidentified. The data stem from a study of CXCR3-negative and CXCR3-positive naive CD8 T cells. Study outcomes and limitations: Relative to CXCR3-negative naive cells, CXCR3-positive naive cells had more hydrophobic TRB CDR3s. Memory CD8+ cells had much lower diversity, and both naive subsets had comparably high diversity. Both naive subsets, CXCR3-negative and CXCR3-positive, displayed similar TRBV-TRBJ usage, unlike memory cells.

All CD8+ T cell subsets were sorted in triplicate at fewer than 350,000 cells each. A CD45RO-CCR7+CD27+CD95- phenotype identified naive CD8+ T cells. The CDR3 length is 15 residues. Germline-derived CDR1 and CDR2 are SGHRS and YFSETQ. TRB cDNA was prepared as libraries by UMI-labeled 5' RACE. TCRdb processed the 5' RACE reads again and assigns one entry to each CDR3 protein, with no DNA. The table for this sample gives 5,000 to 6,500 distinct CDR3 sequences. Material: naive CXCR3+ CD8+ T cells from blood. Regarding subset: CD45RO-CCR7+CD27+CD95- naive CD8+ T cells expressing CXCR3 (TNR3+). The chain is built from TRBV5-1 and TRBJ2-1; TCRdb designates TRBD2, a call that cannot be tested without DNA. This sequence originates from a human donor in good health. Some clones in this sample may be carry-over from other donors' samples. The CDR3 reads CASSLGLAEDNEQFF.